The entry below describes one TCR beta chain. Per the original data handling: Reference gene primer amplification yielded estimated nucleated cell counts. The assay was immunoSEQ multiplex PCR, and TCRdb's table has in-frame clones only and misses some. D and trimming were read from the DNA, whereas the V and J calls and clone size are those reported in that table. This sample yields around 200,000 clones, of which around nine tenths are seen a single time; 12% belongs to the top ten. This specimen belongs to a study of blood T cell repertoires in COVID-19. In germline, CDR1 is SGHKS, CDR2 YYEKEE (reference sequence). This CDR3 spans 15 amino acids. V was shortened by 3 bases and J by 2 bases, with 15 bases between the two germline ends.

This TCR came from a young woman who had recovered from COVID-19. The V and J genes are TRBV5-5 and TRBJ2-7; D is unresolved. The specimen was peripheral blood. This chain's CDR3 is CASSSQMVSAYEQYF. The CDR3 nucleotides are TGTGCCAGCAGCTCTCAGATGGTAAGCGCCTACGAGCAGTACTTC.